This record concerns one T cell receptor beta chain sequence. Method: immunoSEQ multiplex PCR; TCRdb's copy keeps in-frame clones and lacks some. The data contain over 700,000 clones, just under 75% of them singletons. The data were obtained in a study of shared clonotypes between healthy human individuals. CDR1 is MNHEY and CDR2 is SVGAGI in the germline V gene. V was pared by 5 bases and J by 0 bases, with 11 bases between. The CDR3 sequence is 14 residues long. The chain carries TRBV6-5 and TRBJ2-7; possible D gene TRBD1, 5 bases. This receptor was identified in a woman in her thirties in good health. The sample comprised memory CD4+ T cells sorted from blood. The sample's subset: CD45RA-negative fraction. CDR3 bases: TGTGCCAGCAGTCCCCAGGGTAGCTCCTACGAGCAGTACTTC. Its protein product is CASSPQGSSYEQYF.